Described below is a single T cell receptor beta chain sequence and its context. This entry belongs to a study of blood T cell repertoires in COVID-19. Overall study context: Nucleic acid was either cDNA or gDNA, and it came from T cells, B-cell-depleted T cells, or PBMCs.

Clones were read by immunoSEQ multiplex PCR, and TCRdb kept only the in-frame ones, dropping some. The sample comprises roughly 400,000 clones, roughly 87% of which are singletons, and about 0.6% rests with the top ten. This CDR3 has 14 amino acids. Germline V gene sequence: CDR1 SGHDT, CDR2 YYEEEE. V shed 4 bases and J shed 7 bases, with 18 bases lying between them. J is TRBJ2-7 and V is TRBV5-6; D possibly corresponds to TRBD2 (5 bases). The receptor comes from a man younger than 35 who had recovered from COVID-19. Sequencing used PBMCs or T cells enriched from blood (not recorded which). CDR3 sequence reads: CASSPRGHRREQYF. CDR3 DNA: TGTGCCAGCAGCCCCCGGGGTCATAGGCGGGAGCAGTACTTC.